Below, 27 T cell receptor beta chains from the same sample are listed, as sequenced in a study of blood T cell repertoires in COVID-19. Only in-frame clones appear in the TCRdb table, and some are missing; sequencing was by immunoSEQ multiplex PCR. This sample yields some 93,000 clones, of which less than 90% are seen a single time; over 15% belongs to the top ten. Source material: peripheral blood. These receptors all stem from a woman over 75 with acute or convalescent COVID-19.

This rearrangement joins TRBV24-1 to TRBJ2-5; a weak D match, TRBD2 (7 bases). The length of the CDR3 is 15 residues. Trimming shortened V by 2 bases and J by 5 bases, and 14 bases separated the two germline ends. The V gene's germline CDR1 is KGHDR and CDR2 SFDVKD. CDR3 nucleotides: TGTGCCACCAGTGATTCTGGGGGGGCCGGGGAGACCCAGTACTTC. Its protein product is CATSDSGGAGETQYF.

This clone was found once. The V call is TRBV2, the J call TRBJ2-1; D gene unclear. The CDR3 totals 15 residues. The V and J ends lost 3 bases and 0 bases respectively, with 9 bases between them. Germline values: CDR1 SNHLY, CDR2 FYNNEI. CDR3 loop: CASSDRSSSYNEQFF. The CDR3, as DNA: TGTGCCAGCAGTGACCGGTCAAGCTCCTACAATGAGCAGTTCTTC.

The chain joins TRBV6-5 to TRBJ1-4, with TRBD1 identical over 10 bases. The CDR3 totals 15 residues. The J segment lost 9 bases and the V segment lost 0 bases, leaving 4 bases of the junction unmatched. CDR1 and CDR2 from the germline V gene are MNHEY and SVGAGI. The CDR3 bases are TGTGCCAGCAGTTACTCGACGGGACAGGGGAAAAAACTGTTTTTT. It translates to CASSYSTGQGKKLFF.

The chain links TRBV29-1 to TRBJ1-1; 7 bases fit TRBD1. The V gene's germline CDR1 is SQVTM and CDR2 ANQGSEA. The V segment lost 3 bases and the J segment 9 bases; nucleotides outside the gene matches: 10. The CDR3 loop spans 13 amino acids. Here the CDR3 DNA reads TGCAGCGTTGAGGGGGACAGCCAAAAGCAAGCTTTCTTT. Translating gives CSVEGDSQKQAFF.

V usage is TRBV6-5 and J usage is TRBJ2-2; D gene unclear. There are 14 residues in the CDR3. The germline V gene encodes CDR1 MNHEY and CDR2 SVGAGI. With 6 bases removed from V and 3 bases from J, the gap between germline ends came to 11 bases. The CDR3 sequence: CASRLKSYTGELFF. The CDR3 DNA follows: TGTGCCAGCAGGCTTAAGAGCTACACCGGGGAGCTGTTTTTT.

The chain joins TRBV2 to TRBJ2-7; 9 nucleotides line up with TRBD1. CDR1 and CDR2 (germline): SNHLY, FYNNEI. V lost 1 base and J lost 2; bases outside the gene matches: 6. This CDR3 region has 16 residues. CDR3 bases: TGTGCCAGCAGTGAAGTGGGACAGGGCCTAACCTACGAGCAGTACTTC. Translating gives CASSEVGQGLTYEQYF.

There are a few counts of this clone. J is TRBJ2-7 and V is TRBV19; weak D call: TRBD1 (5 bases). In germline, CDR1 is LNHDA, CDR2 SQIVND (reference sequence). V dropped 2 bases and J dropped 5 bases, with 16 bases sitting between them. This CDR3 comprises 15 residues. The CDR3 spells CASSIMTALFHEQYF. The CDR3 DNA reads TGTGCCAGTAGTATAATGACAGCTCTATTCCACGAGCAGTACTTC.

The chain carries TRBV6-5 and TRBJ1-3; D may be TRBD1 (6 bases). Trimming shortened V by 5 bases and J by 4 bases, and 12 bases separated the two germline ends. From germline, CDR1 is MNHEY and CDR2 SVGAGI. The CDR3 totals 14 residues. The CDR3 nucleotides are TGTGCCAGCAGTCTGATAGGACAGGGAAACACCATATATTTT. Its translation is CASSLIGQGNTIYF.

The chain combines TRBV3-1 (or the pseudogene TRBV3-2) with TRBJ2-1; the match to TRBD1 covers 8 bases. The junction had 3 bases not matched to a gene; V was cut back by 4 bases and J by 7 bases. CDR3 length: 13 amino acids. Germline CDR1 LGHDT, CDR2 YNNKEL (reference sequence). DNA of the CDR3: TGTGCCAGCAGCCCAAGACAGGGGAATGAGCAGTTCTTC. Residues: CASSPRQGNEQFF.

The V and J genes are TRBV29-1 and TRBJ2-3; TRBD1 aligns across 12 bases. Germline V gives CDR1 SQVTM, CDR2 ANQGSEA. V shed 5 bases, J shed 8 bases, and the junction held 17 bases outside the gene matches. This CDR3 comprises 17 residues. CDR3 sequence: CSVLKVLTGTGGGTQYF. The CDR3 nucleotides read TGCAGCGTTCTTAAGGTCCTGACCGGGACAGGGGGCGGTACGCAGTATTTT.

This rearrangement joins TRBV2 to TRBJ1-4; no reliable D call. This CDR3 region has 15 residues. V was cut by 6 bases and J by 2 bases, with 13 bases left in between. Germline CDR1 and CDR2: SNHLY and FYNNEI. The CDR3: CASRSWGGTNEKLFF. Written as DNA, the CDR3 is TGTGCCAGCAGGTCCTGGGGAGGCACTAATGAAAAACTGTTTTTT.

V is TRBV5-4 and J is TRBJ2-7; maybe TRBD2 (5 bases). V lost 4 bases, J lost 0 bases, and 8 bases lay in between. Germline CDR1 reads SGHNT; CDR2 reads YYREEE (reference sequence). The CDR3 has 13 amino acids. CDR3 protein: CASSPGYSYEQYF. DNA for the CDR3: TGTGCCAGCAGCCCGGGATACTCCTACGAGCAGTACTTC.

V and J are TRBV7-3 and TRBJ2-5, with a tentative D call TRBD2 (7 bases). Trimming took 2 bases from V and 5 from J, leaving 12 bases between them. Germline values: CDR1 SGHTA, CDR2 FQGTGA. This CDR3 spans 14 amino acids. As DNA, the CDR3 is TGTGCCAGCAGCTTATCGGGGGGCAGGGAGACCCAGTACTTC. It specifies CASSLSGGRETQYF.

V is TRBV28 and J is TRBJ1-5; D is perhaps TRBD1 (6 bases). V lost 0 bases, J lost 2 bases, and 17 bases lay in between. The CDR3 is 18 amino acids. Germline CDR1 MDHEN, CDR2 SYDVKM. The CDR3 DNA sequence: TGTGCCAGCAGTTTATGGTCTGGGGGGGGCAAGGGCAATCAGCCCCAGCATTTT. The encoded protein is CASSLWSGGGKGNQPQHF.

The chain carries TRBV3-1 (or the pseudogene TRBV3-2) and TRBJ2-7; a possible D gene is TRBD2 (6 bases). The V end was cut by 3 bases, the J end by 3 bases, with 15 bases between. Germline V gene lookup returns CDR1 LGHDT and CDR2 YNNKEL (reference sequence). This CDR3 spans 15 amino acids. The CDR3 loop reads CASSQGPRGFYEQYF. The CDR3 DNA follows: TGTGCCAGCAGCCAGGGCCCCCGGGGGTTCTACGAGCAGTACTTC.

The V call is TRBV28, the J call TRBJ2-1, with 8 bases lining up with TRBD1. CDR1 and CDR2 (germline): MDHEN, SYDVKM. The CDR3 sequence is 16 residues long. With V trimmed by 4 bases and J by 4 bases, 9 bases remained unmatched. For the CDR3, the DNA is TGTGCCAGCAGTTCTCAGGGGGCCGTCAGATACAATGAGCAGTTCTTC. Encoded protein: CASSSQGAVRYNEQFF.

This clone was picked up one time. This chain joins TRBV7-2 and TRBJ1-1; 9 bases line up with TRBD1. Germline-derived CDR1 and CDR2 are SGHTA and FQGNSA. V was clipped by 3 bases and J by 11 bases; unmatched bases: 7. The CDR3 contains 13 residues. The CDR3 reads CASSLGQGLGAFF. The CDR3 DNA reads as TGTGCCAGCAGCTTGGGACAGGGTTTGGGGGCTTTCTTT.

The V call is TRBV11-2, the J call TRBJ2-3; 9 bases align to TRBD1. The V segment lost 5 bases and the J segment 1 base; nucleotides outside the gene matches: 1. Germline CDR1 is SGHAT and CDR2 is FQNNGV. CDR3 size: 14 residues. The CDR3 sequence: CASSRDRGTDTQYF. CDR3 bases: TGTGCCAGCAGCCGGGACAGGGGCACAGATACGCAGTATTTT.

V usage is TRBV10-3 and J usage is TRBJ2-1; 13 nucleotides match TRBD2. CDR3 size: 14 residues. The V gene's germline CDR1 is ENHRY and CDR2 SYGVKD. V shed 10 bases and J 1 base; nucleotides not matched to a gene: 1. CDR3 DNA sequence: TGTGCCACGGGACTAGCGGGGTCCTACAATGAGCAGTTCTTC. It translates to CATGLAGSYNEQFF.

V gene TRBV28 combines with J gene TRBJ2-7; D may be TRBD1 (5 bases). CDR1 is MDHEN, CDR2 SYDVKM, per germline. Deletions cut 1 base from V and 5 bases from J, with 12 bases between. This CDR3 contains 14 residues. This CDR3 reads CASSLSGFMDEQYF. The CDR3 nucleotides read TGTGCCAGCAGTTTATCAGGGTTCATGGACGAGCAGTACTTC. Together with reference TRBV28 and TRBJ2-7, the CDR3 gives the full variable domain: DVKVTQSSRYLVKRTGEKVFLECVQDMDHENMFWYRQDPGLGLRLIYFSYDVKMKEKGDIPEGYSVSREKKERFSLILESASTNQTSMYLCASSLSGFMDEQYFGPGTRLTVT.

J is TRBJ2-3 and V is TRBV18, with D possibly matching TRBD1 (6 bases). The CDR3 spans 15 residues. Germline lookup yields CDR1 KGHSH and CDR2 LQKENI. The V end lost 2 bases, the J end lost 3 bases, and 12 bases lay between the germline ends. As DNA, the CDR3 is TGTGCCAGCTCACCAACAGGGTCCCTAACAGATACGCAGTATTTT. Amino acid sequence: CASSPTGSLTDTQYF.

The J gene is TRBJ2-7, the V gene TRBV6-6; TRBD1 matches at 9 bases. The CDR3 length is 15 residues. Germline V gene sequence: CDR1 MNHNY, CDR2 SVGAGI (reference sequence). V trimming: 4 bases; J trimming: 6 bases; junction bases outside the gene matches: 10. For the CDR3, the DNA is TGTGCCAGCAGTTTTATCGGGACAGGGCCCCGCGAGCAGTACTTC. Translating gives CASSFIGTGPREQYF.

The genes are TRBV19 and TRBJ1-6; TRBD1 aligns across 10 bases. The CDR3 sequence is 15 residues long. The trim removed 2 bases at V and 10 bases at J, leaving 5 bases unmatched. Per the germline V gene, CDR1 is LNHDA and CDR2 is SQIVND (reference sequence). CDR3 bases: TGTGCCAGTAGTATAATGGGACAGGGGACATCACCCCTCCACTTT. This codes for CASSIMGQGTSPLHF.

The chain is built from TRBV19 and TRBJ1-5, with 9 bases identical to TRBD1. Germline V CDR1 and CDR2: LNHDA, SQIVND (reference sequence). J gave up 1 base and V 6 bases, and 7 bases lay outside the gene matches. This CDR3 has 16 residues. The CDR3 DNA is TGTGCCAGTAGCCTGGGACAGGGTAAGAGCAATCAGCCCCAGCATTTT. Translation gives CASSLGQGKSNQPQHF. The entire variable domain, with the rest obtained from reference TRBV19 and TRBJ1-5, is as follows: DGGITQSPKYLFRKEGQNVTLSCEQNLNHDAMYWYRQDPGQGLRLIYYSQIVNDFQKGDIAEGYSVSREKKESFPLTVTSAQKNPTAFYLCASSLGQGKSNQPQHFGDGTRLSIL.

The V call is TRBV24-1, the J call TRBJ2-1; D call uncertain. This CDR3 contains 14 residues. V lost 1 base, J lost 7 bases, and 10 bases lay in between. Per the germline V gene, CDR1 is KGHDR and CDR2 is SFDVKD. The CDR3 protein is CATSDFRSSNEQFF. CDR3 sequence (DNA): TGTGCCACCAGTGATTTTAGGAGCTCGAATGAGCAGTTCTTC.

The CDR3 loop is CASTGGRWQETQYF. CDR3 nucleotides: TGTGCCAGCACAGGGGGTAGGTGGCAAGAGACCCAGTACTTC. The J gene is TRBJ2-5, the V gene TRBV2; TRBD1 matches at 7 bases. This CDR3 comprises 14 residues. CDR1 is SNHLY, CDR2 FYNNEI, per germline. Trimming cost V 7 bases and J 2 bases; bases outside gene matches: 7.

The J gene is TRBJ1-3, the V gene TRBV4-1; 10 bases match TRBD1. CDR3 size: 19 residues. Germline loops: CDR1 MGHRA, CDR2 YSYEKL. The J segment lost 1 base and the V segment lost 0 bases, leaving 9 bases of the junction unmatched. CDR3 sequence (DNA): TGCGCCAGCAGCCAAGACCCGGGACAGGGGCTAGTGTCTGGAAACACCATATATTTT. This translates into CASSQDPGQGLVSGNTIYF.